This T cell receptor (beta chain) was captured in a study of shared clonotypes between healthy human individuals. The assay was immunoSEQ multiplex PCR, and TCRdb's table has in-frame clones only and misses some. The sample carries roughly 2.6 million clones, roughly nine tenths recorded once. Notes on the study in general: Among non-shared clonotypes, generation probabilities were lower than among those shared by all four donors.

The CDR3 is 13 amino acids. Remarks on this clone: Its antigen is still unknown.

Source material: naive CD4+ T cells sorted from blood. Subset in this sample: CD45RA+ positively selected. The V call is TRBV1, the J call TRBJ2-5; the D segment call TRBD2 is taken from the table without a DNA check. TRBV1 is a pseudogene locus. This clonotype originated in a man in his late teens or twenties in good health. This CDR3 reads CTSSQCPGETQYF. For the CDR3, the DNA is TGCACCAGCAGCCAATGCCCCGGAGAGACCCAGTACTTC.